The 29 T cell receptor beta chains below were found in one sample sequenced in a study of patients and donors after allogeneic stem cell transplantation. TCRdb reanalysed the RT-PCR reads using MiXCR and keeps one entry per CDR3 protein. The sample includes tens of thousands of distinct CDR3 sequences, roughly 43% of them seen just once. The sequencing sample was made of blood, either unsorted or a sorted T cell fraction (not recorded which). The receptor set was obtained from a human donor who was either an allogeneic HSCT recipient or a stem cell or donor lymphocyte infusion donor (not recorded which). It is not recorded whose cells these are; they may come from a transplant donor.

The V gene is TRBV7-9, the J gene TRBJ2-2, with 8 bases identical to TRBD2. Germline-derived CDR1 and CDR2 are SEHNR and FQNEAQ (reference sequence). This CDR3 has 13 residues. V gave up 11 bases and J gave up 6 bases; unmatched junction bases: 8. This CDR3 is CACNTGGSGELFF. The CDR3 nucleotides are TGTGCCTGTAACACGGGAGGGTCCGGGGAGCTGTTTTTT.

This sequence joins TRBV12-3 or TRBV12-4 and TRBJ1-4, with D tentatively TRBD1 (6 bases). Trimming stripped 5 bases from V and 6 bases from J, with 19 bases between. The CDR3 is 16 amino acids. The CDR3 nucleotides read TGTGCCAGCAGTGCCGGGACATTTTATCGGGATGAAAAACTGTTTTTT. Protein product: CASSAGTFYRDEKLFF.

This clonotype was counted once. V gene TRBV21-1 combines with J gene TRBJ2-1; TRBD2, the D gene given by the table, was not confirmed from the DNA. TRBV21-1 is shown as a pseudogene. The CDR3 runs to 18 residues. The CDR3 here is CASSTWTSGRKTYNEQFF. The CDR3 DNA sequence: TGTGCCAGCAGCACCTGGACTAGCGGGAGGAAAACCTACAATGAGCAGTTCTTC.

About this clonotype: A junction boundary mismatches the germline segment, possibly from a read error. This chain uses TRBV3-1 with TRBJ1-5, with 9 positions matching TRBD1. The V gene's germline CDR1 is LGHDT and CDR2 YNNKEL (reference sequence). The CDR3 has 14 amino acids. The CDR3 is CASSQGTGDQTQHF. The CDR3 DNA follows: TGTGCCAGCAGCCAAGGGACAGGGGATCAGACCCAGCATTTT.

The V gene is TRBV5-1, the J gene TRBJ1-1, with 8 bases fitting TRBD1. This CDR3 comprises 16 residues. In germline, CDR1 is SGHRS, CDR2 YFSETQ. Trimming took 1 base from V and 0 from J; bases not matched to a gene: 5. CDR3 in DNA: TGCGCCAGCAGCTTGCGGACAGGGCTAATGAACACTGAAGCTTTCTTT. It is translated as CASSLRTGLMNTEAFF.

CDR3: CASGLNGYGYTF. The DNA of the CDR3 is TGTGCTAGTGGTTTGAACGGCTATGGCTACACCTTC. V usage is TRBV12-5 and J usage is TRBJ1-2; D not resolved. V lost 2 bases and J lost 4, with 5 bases in between. From germline, CDR1 is LGHNT and CDR2 FRNRAP. The CDR3 spans 12 residues.

The chain employs TRBV19 and TRBJ2-1; D is ambiguous. The length of the CDR3 is 14 residues. The V end was cut by 9 bases, the J end by 5 bases, with 17 bases between. The germline V gene has CDR1 LNHDA and CDR2 SQIVND (reference sequence). CDR3 in DNA: TGTGCCAGCCAGACAAGCATCGGGCACAATGAGCAGTTCTTC. Encoded protein: CASQTSIGHNEQFF.

This clonotype was observed a handful of times. This chain links TRBV21-1 with TRBJ2-7; no DNA check was done on the table's D call, TRBD2. TRBV21-1 is listed as a pseudogene. The CDR3 runs 11 residues. CDR3 in amino acids: CASTPRADPYF. CDR3 DNA sequence: TGTGCCAGCACCCCGCGGGCCGATCCGTACTTC.

The V and J genes are TRBV20-1 and TRBJ1-6; TRBD1 matches 9 bases. This CDR3 is 15 amino acids long. Germline CDR1 and CDR2: DFQATT and SNEGSKA (reference sequence). The V and J ends lost 6 bases and 7 bases, in that order; junction bases with no gene match: 10. CDR3 nucleotides: TGCAGTGCGGAACTCGGACAGGGGACGAATTCACCCCTCCACTTT. As protein: CSAELGQGTNSPLHF.

V and J are TRBV20-1 and TRBJ2-1; TRBD1 or TRBD2 may be the D gene (6 bases each). The CDR3 runs to 14 residues. Germline values: CDR1 DFQATT, CDR2 SNEGSKA (reference sequence). Trimming took off 3 bases at V and 4 bases at J, with 13 bases between the two ends. Written as DNA, the CDR3 is TGCAGTGCTAGTAGGGGGGAGTGGTACAATGAGCAGTTCTTC. Amino acid sequence: CSASRGEWYNEQFF.

This clonotype showed up just a few times. The chain recombines TRBV4-2 with TRBJ1-1; no clear D. The V end was cut by 1 base, the J end by 7 bases, with 16 bases between. Germline CDR1 reads LGHNA; CDR2 reads YNFKEQ. The CDR3 is 15 amino acids. CDR3 sequence reads: CASSQGDEEILEAFF. Written as DNA, the CDR3 is TGTGCCAGCAGCCAAGGAGATGAGGAGATCCTTGAAGCTTTCTTT.

The table lists this clonotype with a few counts. In nucleotides, the CDR3 is TGCAGCGAACAGGGATCCTACACTGAAGCTTTCTTT. It encodes CSEQGSYTEAFF. The chain carries TRBV29-1 and TRBJ1-1; D is possibly TRBD1 (6 bases). Trimming shortened V by 7 bases and J by 3 bases, and 12 bases separated the two germline ends. The CDR3 loop spans 12 amino acids. CDR1 is SQVTM, CDR2 ANQGSEA, per germline.

The chain couples TRBV7-2 to TRBJ1-4; D not certain. V was pared by 2 bases and J by 7 bases, with 17 bases between. Germline V gene sequence: CDR1 SGHTA, CDR2 FQGNSA. The CDR3 runs 16 residues. CDR3: CASSLSVGFQSEKLFF. The CDR3 DNA is TGTGCCAGCAGCTTATCTGTAGGTTTTCAAAGTGAAAAACTGTTTTTT.

The chain uses TRBV15 and TRBJ2-4; 8 bases match TRBD1. Germline loops: CDR1 LNHNV, CDR2 YYDKDF (reference sequence). The CDR3 has 16 amino acids. V dropped 3 bases and J dropped 0; count of bases not matched to a gene: 4. The CDR3 nucleotides are TGTGCCACCAGCAGCAGACAGGGGATAGCCAAAAACATTCAGTACTTC. It codes for CATSSRQGIAKNIQYF.

This chain links TRBV28 with TRBJ2-2; 12 positions agree with TRBD2. CDR3 size: 16 residues. From germline, CDR1 is MDHEN and CDR2 SYDVKM. The V gene end was trimmed by 10 bases and the J gene end by 5 bases; junction bases not matched to a gene: 11. The CDR3 here is CATPGLAGSGTGELFF. Here the CDR3 DNA reads TGTGCCACCCCGGGACTAGCGGGTTCCGGAACCGGGGAGCTGTTTTTT.

This clonotype has more than one count but fewer than ten. J is TRBJ1-2 and V is TRBV28, with 7 bases that match TRBD1. Germline assignment: CDR1 MDHEN and CDR2 SYDVKM. The J segment lost 1 base and the V segment lost 4 bases, leaving 12 bases of the junction unmatched. The CDR3 runs to 17 residues. The DNA for the CDR3 is TGTGCCAGCAGTTCACTGGACAGGAGGGGGAATAACTATGGCTACACCTTC. Its protein product is CASSSLDRRGNNYGYTF.

The chain recombines TRBV2 with TRBJ2-2, with TRBD1 as a possible D gene (5 bases). Trimming cost V 7 bases and J 2 bases, with 11 bases left between them. Germline CDR1 is SNHLY and CDR2 is FYNNEI. CDR3 length: 14 amino acids. The CDR3 is CASTRGYNTGELFF. CDR3 DNA: TGTGCCAGCACAAGGGGCTACAACACCGGGGAGCTGTTTTTT.

This chain uses TRBV6-5 with TRBJ1-4; no clear D. Trimming removed 3 bases from V and 3 bases from J, with 11 bases in between. The CDR3 covers 15 residues. Germline V gene sequence: CDR1 MNHEY, CDR2 SVGAGI. This CDR3 is CASSYFPNPNEKLFF. The CDR3 nucleotides are TGTGCCAGCAGTTATTTTCCAAACCCTAATGAAAAACTGTTTTTT.

This clonotype was seen more than once but under ten times. The gene calls are TRBV20-1 and TRBJ1-5, with D unclear. The CDR3 runs 13 residues. The V and J ends lost 3 bases and 0 bases respectively, with 6 bases between them. CDR1 and CDR2 (germline): DFQATT, SNEGSKA (reference sequence). The DNA of the CDR3 is TGCAGTGCTAGCAGAAATAGCAATCAGCCCCAGCATTTT. It specifies CSASRNSNQPQHF.

This clonotype has more than one count but fewer than ten. The V gene is TRBV6-2 or TRBV6-3, the J gene TRBJ1-1; TRBD1 is a possible D gene (5 bases). The CDR3 covers 16 residues. Trimming pared 6 bases from V and 1 base from J, leaving 18 bases between. From germline, CDR1 is MNHEY and CDR2 SVGEGT. CDR3 in amino acids: CASRKEEQVRNTEAFF. CDR3 nucleotides: TGTGCCAGCAGGAAGGAAGAACAGGTTCGGAACACTGAAGCTTTCTTT.

The J gene is TRBJ1-6, the V gene TRBV2, with a tentative D call TRBD1 (6 bases). This CDR3 has 13 residues. Germline values: CDR1 SNHLY, CDR2 FYNNEI. The V end was cut by 6 bases, the J end by 9 bases, with 12 bases between. As DNA, the CDR3 is TGTGCCAGCAGCGGACAGAAGGGTTCACCCCTCCACTTT. This gives the protein CASSGQKGSPLHF.

V gene TRBV6-6 combines with J gene TRBJ2-4; 8 bases agree with TRBD2. The CDR3 extends over 18 amino acids. The V and J ends lost 4 bases and 2 bases, in that order; junction bases with no gene match: 13. CDR1 and CDR2 (germline): MNHNY, SVGAGI (reference sequence). The CDR3, as DNA: TGTGCCAGCAGTTTACTTCCGAGACTAGCGTTCTCCAAAAACATTCAGTACTTC. Protein sequence: CASSLLPRLAFSKNIQYF.

This clonotype was observed a handful of times. The chain uses TRBV29-1 and TRBJ1-1; D possibly corresponds to TRBD1 (5 bases). Germline lookup yields CDR1 SQVTM and CDR2 ANQGSEA. The V end lost 7 bases, the J end lost 2 bases, and 14 bases lay between the germline ends. The CDR3 runs to 13 residues. The CDR3 DNA follows: TGCAGCGGCCAGCAGGGTGGAAACACTGAAGCTTTCTTT. Residues: CSGQQGGNTEAFF.

This clonotype was counted only a few times. V is TRBV7-2 and J is TRBJ1-2, with no clear D. The CDR3 is made up of 12 amino acids. V was cut by 2 bases and J by 6 bases, with 7 bases left in between. Per germline, CDR1 SGHTA and CDR2 FQGNSA. CDR3 in DNA: TGTGCCAGCAGCTTAATGGTGAATGGCTACACCTTC. This sequence encodes CASSLMVNGYTF.

The V gene is TRBV24-1, the J gene TRBJ1-5, with 7 bases identical to TRBD1. In germline, CDR1 is KGHDR, CDR2 SFDVKD. The CDR3 spans 15 residues. Trimming at V came to 5 bases and at J to 5 bases, leaving 8 bases not matched to a gene. CDR3 residues: CATSVGGEWDQPQHF. CDR3 nucleotides: TGTGCCACCAGTGTAGGGGGCGAATGGGATCAGCCCCAGCATTTT.

The V gene is TRBV27, the J gene TRBJ1-2, with D unclear. The germline V and J ends were trimmed by 7 bases and 2 bases, with 8 bases remaining between them. This CDR3 contains 12 residues. Germline lookup yields CDR1 MNHEY and CDR2 SMNVEV (reference sequence). The CDR3 sequence: CASKSSNYGYTF. The DNA of the CDR3 is TGTGCCAGCAAGAGCAGCAACTATGGCTACACCTTC.

This clonotype was seen more than once but under ten times. This chain uses TRBV9 with TRBJ1-1; unclear D gene. The CDR3 consists of 13 residues. The germline CDR1 and CDR2 sequences are SGDLS and YYNGEE. The V end lost 4 bases, the J end lost 4 bases, and 11 bases lay between the germline ends. This chain's CDR3 is CASSIRVGTEAFF. As DNA, the CDR3 is TGTGCCAGCAGCATTCGTGTTGGCACTGAAGCTTTCTTT.

This clonotype was counted once. The chain combines TRBV14 with TRBJ1-1; D uncertain. The ends were cut back, 0 bases at V and 1 base at J, with 3 bases in the middle. There are 13 residues in the CDR3. CDR1 is SGHDN and CDR2 is FVKESK in the germline V gene. CDR3 sequence (DNA): TGTGCCAGCAGCCAAGAGGCGAACACTGAAGCTTTCTTT. Amino acid sequence: CASSQEANTEAFF. The full variable domain, its missing parts supplied by reference TRBV14 and TRBJ1-1, is EAGVTQFPSHSVIEKGQTVTLRCDPISGHDNLYWYRRVMGKEIKFLLHFVKESKQDESGMPNNRFLAERTGGTYSTLKVQPAELEDSGVYFCASSQEANTEAFFGQGTRLTVV.

This clonotype has only a few counts. This sequence joins TRBV6-5 and TRBJ1-6, with 7 bases matching TRBD1. CDR3 length: 16 amino acids. CDR1 is MNHEY, CDR2 SVGAGI, per germline. Germline trimming cut 2 bases from V and 9 bases from J; bases unmatched to any gene: 10. CDR3 nucleotide sequence: TGTGCCAGCAGTTACCCGAACCCGACAGGGAGTTCACCCCTCCACTTT. Amino acids: CASSYPNPTGSSPLHF.